The 8 T cell receptor beta chains presented below share a single source sample, sequenced in a study of graft-versus-host responses after intestinal transplantation. No cognate antigen is known for these TCRs. Generated by immunoSEQ multiplex PCR, the TCRdb table keeps only in-frame clones and is missing some. The table has 85,000 to 100,000 clones, about 92% seen once. The source material was unstimulated CD8+ T cells sorted from spleen or lymph node cells, sampled before intestinal transplant. The receptor set was obtained from a human donor who received an intestinal transplant.

The chain uses TRBV6-5 and TRBJ1-6; no clear D gene. Trimming took 2 bases from V and 8 from J, leaving 7 bases between them. The CDR3 has 13 residues. Germline V gene data show CDR1 as MNHEY and CDR2 as SVGAGI. In DNA, the CDR3 is TGTGCCAGCAGTTACGGGCTGGATTCACCCCTCCACTTT. It encodes CASSYGLDSPLHF.

This chain joins TRBV14 and TRBJ2-7; D uncertain. Germline V gene lookup returns CDR1 SGHDN and CDR2 FVKESK. Trimming stripped 6 bases from V and 0 bases from J, with 12 bases between. The CDR3 has 14 amino acids. CDR3 nucleotides: TGTGCCAGCAGGGAGACGTCCAGCTCCTACGAGCAGTACTTC. Its protein is CASRETSSSYEQYF. Looking up the rest from reference TRBV14 and TRBJ2-7 gives the full variable domain: EAGVTQFPSHSVIEKGQTVTLRCDPISGHDNLYWYRRVMGKEIKFLLHFVKESKQDESGMPNNRFLAERTGGTYSTLKVQPAELEDSGVYFCASRETSSSYEQYFGPGTRLTVT.

The chain carries TRBV30 and TRBJ2-5; 9 nucleotides align to TRBD2. Germline trimming cut 1 base from V and 13 bases from J; bases unmatched to any gene: 13. This CDR3 comprises 14 residues. CDR1 is GTSNPN and CDR2 is SVGIG in the germline V gene (reference sequence). CDR3 protein: CAWSDGTSSAIGYF. In DNA, the CDR3 is TGTGCCTGGAGTGACGGGACTAGCTCAGCCATAGGGTACTTC.

The chain joins TRBV19 to TRBJ2-1; 8 nucleotides match TRBD2. This CDR3 spans 17 amino acids. The J segment lost 5 bases and the V segment lost 0 bases, leaving 9 bases of the junction unmatched. Germline lookup yields CDR1 LNHDA and CDR2 SQIVND (reference sequence). CDR3 loop: CASSIDTRAGGNNEQFF. Here the CDR3 DNA reads TGTGCCAGTAGTATAGATACTCGGGCGGGGGGCAACAATGAGCAGTTCTTC.

This chain uses TRBV18 with TRBJ2-1, with D possibly being TRBD2 (5 bases). Germline V gives CDR1 KGHSH, CDR2 LQKENI. V was clipped by 0 bases and J by 0 bases, with 12 bases between them. The CDR3 extends over 17 amino acids. CDR3 DNA: TGTGCCAGCTCACCACCGAAGGGAGCGAGCTCCTACAATGAGCAGTTCTTC. This codes for CASSPPKGASSYNEQFF.

This chain links TRBV2 with TRBJ1-2, with D hard to call. V was clipped by 6 bases and J by 6 bases, with 14 bases between them. The CDR3 length is 13 residues. CDR1 and CDR2 from the germline V gene are SNHLY and FYNNEI. CDR3 loop: CASSGKGFDGYTF. The CDR3 region has the DNA TGTGCCAGCAGCGGGAAGGGTTTTGATGGCTACACCTTC.

The chain combines TRBV9 with TRBJ1-3; 8 bases are a match to TRBD1. This CDR3 has 14 residues. CDR1 and CDR2 from the germline V gene are SGDLS and YYNGEE. Trimming cost V 3 bases and J 4 bases; bases outside gene matches: 3. The CDR3 reads CASSAGTGGNTIYF. The DNA of the CDR3 is TGTGCCAGCAGCGCCGGGACAGGAGGAAACACCATATATTTT. Combining the CDR3 with reference TRBV9 and TRBJ1-3 gives the whole variable domain DSGVTQTPKHLITATGQRVTLRCSPRSGDLSVYWYQQSLDQGLQFLIQYYNGEERAKGNILERFSAQQFPDLHSELNLSSLELGDSALYFCASSAGTGGNTIYFGEGSWLTVV.

The chain links TRBV29-1 to TRBJ2-7; 8 positions agree with TRBD1. Germline values: CDR1 SQVTM, CDR2 ANQGSEA. CDR3 size: 13 residues. V dropped 0 bases and J dropped 4; count of bases not matched to a gene: 2. The CDR3 nucleotides read TGCAGCGTTGAAGATGGACAGGGTTACGAGCAGTACTTC. It specifies CSVEDGQGYEQYF.